The entry that follows covers one T cell receptor (beta chain) sequence. Its antigen is still unknown. The PCR ran on 60 Vbeta and 13 Jbeta primers. Only in-frame clones appear in the TCRdb table, and some are missing; sequencing was by immunoSEQ multiplex PCR. Found here are approximately 100,000 clones, around 85% of them singletons; the top ten hold 3% to 4%. This sample was taken from a study of cytomegalovirus exposure and HLA in healthy donors. Across the whole study: Earlier results showed 90 million to 120 million unique TCR beta sequences derived from approximately 170 million T cells.

Germline V gene sequence: CDR1 SGHNT, CDR2 YYREEE (reference sequence). This CDR3 comprises 15 residues. The germline V and J ends were trimmed by 5 bases and 0 bases, with 14 bases remaining between them. Study conclusions and caveats: Later analysis demonstrated an association between a missense DCLRE1C variant and TCR beta V- and J-gene trimming. In the analysis, some V segments, TRBV6-2 and TRBV6-3 included, were excluded as indistinguishable.

J is TRBJ1-1 and V is TRBV5-4; perhaps TRBD1 as D (5 bases). The receptor's source is a man under 40 in good health and CMV-seronegative. Sequencing was carried out using PBMCs. For the CDR3, the DNA is TGTGCCAGCAGTTCGGTGACAGTTCTGAACACTGAAGCTTTCTTT. Its protein product is CASSSVTVLNTEAFF.